Shown below are 19 T cell receptor beta chains from a single sample sequenced in a study of blood T cell repertoires in COVID-19 (TCRdb year 2020). The method was the immunoSEQ multiplex PCR assay. In TCRdb, the immuneACCESS table is reduced to in-frame sequences with V and J assigned. These tables do not hold every clone; where another copy was compared, an unresolved V gene accounts for under half, and the others remain unexplained. The sample includes some 200,000 clones, with roughly four fifths observed a single time. About 6% of the sample belongs to the ten largest clones. The specimen sequenced was peripheral blood. These TCRs come from a woman aged 35 to 49 with acute or convalescent COVID-19.

The rearrangement uses TRBV10-1 and TRBJ2-3; 9 bases map to TRBD2. J was trimmed by 4 bases and V by 5 bases; bases with no gene match: 7. The germline gives CDR1 WNHNN, CDR2 SYGVQD (reference sequence). The CDR3 has 15 amino acids. In DNA form, the CDR3 reads TGCGCCAGCAGTACGATGACTAGCGGATCAGATACGCAGTATTTT. Its translation: CASSTMTSGSDTQYF.

V is TRBV29-1 and J is TRBJ2-1; 13 positions match TRBD2. V lost 7 bases and J lost 3; bases outside the gene matches: 6. The germline V gene has CDR1 SQVTM and CDR2 ANQGSEA. The CDR3 spans 15 residues. The CDR3 loop reads CSASGLAGVYNEQFF. The CDR3 nucleotides read TGCAGCGCATCCGGACTAGCGGGGGTCTACAATGAGCAGTTCTTC.

The chain joins TRBV5-1 to TRBJ1-5, with 10 bases identical to TRBD1. The germline V gene encodes CDR1 SGHRS and CDR2 YFSETQ. The length of the CDR3 is 14 residues. Trimming took 4 bases from V and 7 from J; bases not matched to a gene: 5. CDR3 sequence reads: CASSPGQGKQPQHF. CDR3 nucleotides: TGCGCCAGCAGCCCGGGACAGGGGAAGCAGCCCCAGCATTTT.

This clone was picked up one time. V gene TRBV27 combines with J gene TRBJ1-3; 8 bases match TRBD1. Germline CDR1 MNHEY, CDR2 SMNVEV (reference sequence). The CDR3 runs to 16 residues. Trimming cost V 6 bases and J 0 bases; bases outside gene matches: 7. The DNA for the CDR3 is TGTGCCAGCAGACCCCCAGGGGGCTTCTCTGGAAACACCATATATTTT. Protein: CASRPPGGFSGNTIYF.

V and J are TRBV10-3 and TRBJ1-3; TRBD1 is a possible D gene (6 bases). The CDR3 is 14 amino acids. CDR1 ENHRY and CDR2 SYGVKD come from the germline V gene. The V gene lost 5 bases and the J gene lost 1 base, with 9 bases spanning the gap. In DNA, the CDR3 is TGTGCCATCAGTTCACAGGGATCTGGAAACACCATATATTTT. Translating it yields CAISSQGSGNTIYF.

In DNA, the CDR3 is TGCGCCAGCACCATGACGGCGGGAGGTAACAATGAGCAGTTCTTC. This codes for CASTMTAGGNNEQFF. The chain uses TRBV4-1 and TRBJ2-1, with 8 bases matching TRBD2. The J segment lost 5 bases and the V segment lost 7 bases, leaving 10 bases of the junction unmatched. This CDR3 contains 15 residues. Germline-derived CDR1 and CDR2 are MGHRA and YSYEKL.

The gene calls are TRBV9 and TRBJ1-2; 8 bases map to TRBD1. The CDR3 consists of 16 residues. Germline CDR1 reads SGDLS; CDR2 reads YYNGEE. The V and J ends lost 4 bases and 3 bases, in that order; junction bases with no gene match: 11. The CDR3 region has the DNA TGTGCCAGCAGCCACGTACCGGACAGGGAGGACTATGGCTACACCTTC. Protein sequence: CASSHVPDREDYGYTF. The complete variable domain, with remaining parts taken from reference TRBV9 and TRBJ1-2, reads DSGVTQTPKHLITATGQRVTLRCSPRSGDLSVYWYQQSLDQGLQFLIQYYNGEERAKGNILERFSAQQFPDLHSELNLSSLELGDSALYFCASSHVPDREDYGYTFGSGTRLTVV.

The chain combines TRBV2 with TRBJ1-5; no definite D call. V was pared by 3 bases and J by 4 bases, with 10 bases between. Germline CDR1 is SNHLY and CDR2 is FYNNEI. CDR3 length: 14 amino acids. The CDR3 here is CASSDRRVNQPQHF. CDR3 nucleotide sequence: TGTGCCAGCAGTGATAGGAGGGTAAATCAGCCCCAGCATTTT.

This chain connects TRBV11-2 to TRBJ2-5; possible D gene TRBD1, 6 bases. Trimming stripped 5 bases from V and 4 bases from J, with 14 bases between. There are 14 residues in the CDR3. Per the germline V gene, CDR1 is SGHAT and CDR2 is FQNNGV. CDR3: CASSLRTVGETQYF. The DNA for the CDR3 is TGTGCCAGCAGCCTTCGGACAGTAGGAGAGACCCAGTACTTC.

This chain connects TRBV2 to TRBJ1-5; 8 bases fit TRBD1. This CDR3 comprises 16 residues. CDR1 is SNHLY and CDR2 is FYNNEI in the germline V gene. The V and J ends lost 1 base and 7 bases, in that order; junction bases with no gene match: 9. CDR3 residues: CASSEESRGRRQPQHF. CDR3 coding DNA: TGTGCCAGCAGTGAAGAATCCAGGGGGCGAAGGCAGCCCCAGCATTTT.

CDR3 amino acids: CASSLAPNGYTF. For the CDR3, the DNA is TGTGCCAGCAGCTTGGCCCCAAATGGCTACACCTTC. The chain employs TRBV5-8 and TRBJ1-2; unclear D gene. CDR1 is SGHTS and CDR2 is YDEGEE in the germline V gene. Trimming took 0 bases from V and 6 from J, leaving 6 bases between them. This CDR3 is built from 12 residues.

The chain employs TRBV29-1 and TRBJ1-2; D gene unclear. The CDR3 runs 10 residues. V lost 8 bases and J lost 5, with 9 bases in between. The germline V gene has CDR1 SQVTM and CDR2 ANQGSEA. This chain's CDR3 is CSSLFYGYTF. CDR3 coding DNA: TGCAGCTCTCTATTTTATGGCTACACCTTC.

This clone was seen only a few times. The V call is TRBV19, the J call TRBJ1-5; D gene unclear. This CDR3 comprises 13 residues. The germline V and J ends were trimmed by 9 bases and 6 bases, with 15 bases remaining between them. Germline-derived CDR1 and CDR2 are LNHDA and SQIVND (reference sequence). The DNA of the CDR3 is TGTGCCAGGACGGAACGGGAGAGTCAGCCCCAGCATTTT. This translates into CARTERESQPQHF.

The V and J genes are TRBV18 and TRBJ2-7; 7 nucleotides agree with TRBD1. Looked up from germline, CDR1 is KGHSH and CDR2 is LQKENI. Losses at the gene ends were 6 bases for V and 0 bases for J; bases not matched to a gene: 8. CDR3 length equals 15 residues. This CDR3 reads CASSRQGIGSYEQYF. CDR3 bases: TGTGCCAGCTCGCGACAGGGTATAGGCTCCTACGAGCAGTACTTC.

This clone was observed a single time. The chain links TRBV28 to TRBJ1-1, with a tentative D call TRBD1 (5 bases). Per germline, CDR1 MDHEN and CDR2 SYDVKM. The CDR3 length is 14 residues. V lost 3 bases and J 1 base, leaving 9 bases between the germline ends. The CDR3 spells CASSLGRGNTEAFF. The CDR3 DNA follows: TGTGCCAGCAGTTTGGGGCGGGGGAACACTGAAGCTTTCTTT.

The chain is built from TRBV15 and TRBJ2-3; 8 nucleotides line up with TRBD1. The CDR3 length is 14 residues. Losses at the gene ends were 8 bases for V and 2 bases for J; bases not matched to a gene: 6. Per germline, CDR1 LNHNV and CDR2 YYDKDF (reference sequence). The CDR3 region is CATYGQGNTDTQYF. The CDR3 DNA reads as TGTGCCACCTACGGACAGGGAAACACAGATACGCAGTATTTT.

The rearrangement links TRBV2 to TRBJ2-7; no firm D call. The CDR3 extends over 14 amino acids. V dropped 3 bases and J dropped 6 bases, with 15 bases sitting between them. Germline-derived CDR1 and CDR2 are SNHLY and FYNNEI. CDR3 nucleotide sequence: TGTGCCAGCAGTGATGAGTTTTCTTGGAGCGAGCAGTACTTC. Translation gives CASSDEFSWSEQYF. Using reference TRBV2 and TRBJ2-7 for the parts outside the CDR3, the full variable domain is EPEVTQTPSHQVTQMGQEVILRCVPISNHLYFYWYRQILGQKVEFLVSFYNNEISEKSEIFDDQFSVERPDGSNFTLKIRSTKLEDSAMYFCASSDEFSWSEQYFGPGTRLTVT.

The chain's CDR3 is CASSQEHRGVHEQYF. CDR3 DNA: TGCGCCAGCAGCCAAGAGCACAGGGGGGTCCACGAGCAGTACTTC. V gene TRBV4-1 combines with J gene TRBJ2-7; TRBD1 matches at 8 bases. The CDR3 extends over 15 amino acids. Germline trimming cut 0 bases from V and 5 bases from J; bases unmatched to any gene: 6. CDR1 and CDR2 (germline): MGHRA, YSYEKL.

This chain joins TRBV5-1 and TRBJ1-3; D possibly corresponds to TRBD1 (6 bases). Germline V gives CDR1 SGHRS, CDR2 YFSETQ. Trimming removed 0 bases from V and 6 bases from J, with 16 bases in between. The CDR3 is 16 residues long. CDR3 in amino acids: CASSLVIRAGVNTIYF. The CDR3 bases are TGCGCCAGCAGCTTGGTTATACGGGCAGGGGTAAACACCATATATTTT.